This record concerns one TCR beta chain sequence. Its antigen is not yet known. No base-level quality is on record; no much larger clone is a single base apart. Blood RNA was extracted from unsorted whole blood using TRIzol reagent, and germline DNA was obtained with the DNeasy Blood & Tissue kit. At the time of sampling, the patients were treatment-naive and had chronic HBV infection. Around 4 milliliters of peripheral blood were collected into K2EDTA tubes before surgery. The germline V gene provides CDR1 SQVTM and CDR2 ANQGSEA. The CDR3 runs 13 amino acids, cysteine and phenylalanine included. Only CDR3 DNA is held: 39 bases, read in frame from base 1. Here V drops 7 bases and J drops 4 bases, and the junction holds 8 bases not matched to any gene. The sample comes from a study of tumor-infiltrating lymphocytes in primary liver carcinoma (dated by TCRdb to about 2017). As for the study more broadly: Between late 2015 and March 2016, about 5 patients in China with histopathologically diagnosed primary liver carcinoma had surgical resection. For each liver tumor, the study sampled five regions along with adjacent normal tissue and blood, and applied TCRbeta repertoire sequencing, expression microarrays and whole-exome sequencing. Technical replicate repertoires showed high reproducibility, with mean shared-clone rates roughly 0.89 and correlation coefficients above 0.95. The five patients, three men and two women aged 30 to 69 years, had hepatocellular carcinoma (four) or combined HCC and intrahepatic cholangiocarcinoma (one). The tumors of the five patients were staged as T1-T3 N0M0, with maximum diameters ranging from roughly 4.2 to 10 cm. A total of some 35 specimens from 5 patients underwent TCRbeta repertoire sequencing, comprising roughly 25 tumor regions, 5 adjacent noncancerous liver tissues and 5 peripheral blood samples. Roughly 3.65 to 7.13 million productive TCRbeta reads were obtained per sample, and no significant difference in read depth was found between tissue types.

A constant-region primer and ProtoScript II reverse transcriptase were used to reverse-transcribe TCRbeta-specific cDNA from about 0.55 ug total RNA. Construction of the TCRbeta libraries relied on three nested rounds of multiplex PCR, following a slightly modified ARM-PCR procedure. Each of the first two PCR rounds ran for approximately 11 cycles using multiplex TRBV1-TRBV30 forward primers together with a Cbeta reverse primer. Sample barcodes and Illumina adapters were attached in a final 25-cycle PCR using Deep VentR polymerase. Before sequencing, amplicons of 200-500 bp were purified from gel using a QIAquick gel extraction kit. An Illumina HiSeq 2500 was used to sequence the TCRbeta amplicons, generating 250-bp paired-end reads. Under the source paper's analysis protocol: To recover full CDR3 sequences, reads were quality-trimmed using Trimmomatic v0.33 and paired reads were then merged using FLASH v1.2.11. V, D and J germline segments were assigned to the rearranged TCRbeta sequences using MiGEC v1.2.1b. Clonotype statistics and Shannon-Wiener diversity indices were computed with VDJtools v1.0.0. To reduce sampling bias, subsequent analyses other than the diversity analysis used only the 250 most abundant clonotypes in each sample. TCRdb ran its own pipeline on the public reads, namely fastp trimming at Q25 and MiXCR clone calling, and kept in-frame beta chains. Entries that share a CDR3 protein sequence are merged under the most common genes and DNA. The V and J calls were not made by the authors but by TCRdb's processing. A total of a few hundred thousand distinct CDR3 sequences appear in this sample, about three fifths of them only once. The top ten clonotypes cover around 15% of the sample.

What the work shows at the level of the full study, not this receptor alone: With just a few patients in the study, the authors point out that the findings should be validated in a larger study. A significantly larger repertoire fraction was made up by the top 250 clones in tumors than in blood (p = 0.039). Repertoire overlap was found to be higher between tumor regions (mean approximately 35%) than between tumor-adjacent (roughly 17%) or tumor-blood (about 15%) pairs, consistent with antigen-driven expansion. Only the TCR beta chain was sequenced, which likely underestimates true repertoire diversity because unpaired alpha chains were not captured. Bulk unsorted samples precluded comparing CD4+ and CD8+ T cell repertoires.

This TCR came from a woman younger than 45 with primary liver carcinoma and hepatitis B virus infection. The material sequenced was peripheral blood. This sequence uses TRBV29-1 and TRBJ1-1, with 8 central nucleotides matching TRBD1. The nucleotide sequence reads TGCAGCGGGAGACAGGGGCCTAGCACTGAAGCTTTCTTT. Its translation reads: CSGRQGPSTEAFF.